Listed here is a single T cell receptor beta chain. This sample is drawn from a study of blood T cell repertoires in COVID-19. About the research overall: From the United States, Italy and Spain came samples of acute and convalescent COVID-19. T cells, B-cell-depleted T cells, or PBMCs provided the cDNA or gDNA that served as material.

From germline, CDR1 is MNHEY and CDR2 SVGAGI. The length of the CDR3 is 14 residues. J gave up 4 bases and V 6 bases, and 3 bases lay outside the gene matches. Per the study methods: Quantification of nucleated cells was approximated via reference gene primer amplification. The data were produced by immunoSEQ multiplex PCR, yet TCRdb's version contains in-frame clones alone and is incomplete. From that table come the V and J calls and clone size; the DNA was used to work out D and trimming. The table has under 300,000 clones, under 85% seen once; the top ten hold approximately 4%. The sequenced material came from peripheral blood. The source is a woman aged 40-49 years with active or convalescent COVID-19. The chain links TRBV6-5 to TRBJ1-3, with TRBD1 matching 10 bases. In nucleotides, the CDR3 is TGTGCCAGCAGCGAGGGACAGGGGGGAAACACCATATATTTT. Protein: CASSEGQGGNTIYF.